Below, 7 T cell receptor beta chains from the same sample are listed, as sequenced in a study of T-cell memory formation after mild COVID-19. TCRdb ran MiXCR on the 5' RACE reads and lists one entry per CDR3 protein. Found here are about 130,000 distinct CDR3 sequences, approximately 5.9% of them singletons; the top ten hold about 2.2%. The sequenced material came from PBMCs or a T cell subset sorted from them (not recorded which). The receptors stem from an adult woman who had mild COVID-19 (a few samples of this study predate the infection). Cell type and time point are not known.

This chain links TRBV4-2 with TRBJ2-5, with D possibly being TRBD2 (7 bases). Deletions cut 4 bases from V and 5 bases from J, with 14 bases between. The CDR3 runs to 14 residues. Germline CDR1 and CDR2: LGHNA and YNFKEQ. In nucleotides, the CDR3 is TGTGCCAGCAGCCTGCGGACTAGGGGGGAGACCCAGTACTTC. As protein: CASSLRTRGETQYF.

The genes are TRBV20-1 and TRBJ1-1; the D gene is possibly TRBD1 (6 bases). CDR3 length equals 13 residues. CDR1 is DFQATT and CDR2 is SNEGSKA in the germline V gene (reference sequence). V lost 4 bases, J lost 6 bases, and 15 bases lay in between. CDR3 in DNA: TGCAGTGCTATCAAACAGGGATATCCTGAAGCTTTCTTT. Amino acid sequence: CSAIKQGYPEAFF.

This clonotype was counted many times. The rearrangement joins TRBV7-2 to TRBJ2-1; the D is unclear. This CDR3 spans 15 amino acids. CDR1 is SGHTA and CDR2 is FQGNSA in the germline V gene. Between the trimmed V and J ends, which lost 1 base and 2 bases, there was a span of 9 bases. CDR3 sequence (DNA): TGTGCCAGCAGCTTAGGCTCCGGTACCTACAATGAGCAGTTCTTC. Residues: CASSLGSGTYNEQFF.

This clonotype showed up just a few times. The gene calls are TRBV14 and TRBJ1-6; unclear D gene. This CDR3 is 15 amino acids long. The germline V and J ends were trimmed by 4 bases and 0 bases, with 7 bases remaining between them. Germline V gene sequence: CDR1 SGHDN, CDR2 FVKESK. This CDR3 reads CASSRGSSYNSPLHF. In nucleotides, the CDR3 is TGTGCCAGCAGCCGAGGGAGCTCCTATAATTCACCCCTCCACTTT.

This clonotype was observed many times. The V and J genes are TRBV6-5 and TRBJ2-5; TRBD1 aligns across 8 bases. CDR3 length: 17 amino acids. Unmatched junction bases numbered 19, after V lost 8 bases and J lost 5 bases. Per the germline V gene, CDR1 is MNHEY and CDR2 is SVGAGI. The CDR3 DNA reads as TGTGCCAGCCAGACGGATTGGACAGGGTTGACTTACGAGACCCAGTACTTC. It translates to CASQTDWTGLTYETQYF.

This clonotype was seen a few times. The chain combines TRBV25-1 with TRBJ1-4; D perhaps matches TRBD1 (5 bases). The CDR3 consists of 15 residues. Deletions cut 3 bases from V and 5 bases from J, with 13 bases between. In germline, CDR1 is MGHDK, CDR2 SYGVNS. The CDR3 sequence is CASSDPWGRNEKLFF. Written as DNA, the CDR3 is TGTGCCAGCAGTGATCCCTGGGGCAGGAATGAAAAACTGTTTTTT.

The chain links TRBV3-1 to TRBJ2-7; possibly TRBD1 or TRBD2 for D (6 bases each). This CDR3 comprises 15 residues. The V gene lost 4 bases and the J gene lost 0 bases, with 13 bases spanning the gap. In germline, CDR1 is LGHDT, CDR2 YNNKEL (reference sequence). The CDR3 reads CASSRRRGDSYEQYF. The CDR3 nucleotides are TGTGCCAGCAGCCGGAGGAGGGGGGACTCCTACGAGCAGTACTTC.